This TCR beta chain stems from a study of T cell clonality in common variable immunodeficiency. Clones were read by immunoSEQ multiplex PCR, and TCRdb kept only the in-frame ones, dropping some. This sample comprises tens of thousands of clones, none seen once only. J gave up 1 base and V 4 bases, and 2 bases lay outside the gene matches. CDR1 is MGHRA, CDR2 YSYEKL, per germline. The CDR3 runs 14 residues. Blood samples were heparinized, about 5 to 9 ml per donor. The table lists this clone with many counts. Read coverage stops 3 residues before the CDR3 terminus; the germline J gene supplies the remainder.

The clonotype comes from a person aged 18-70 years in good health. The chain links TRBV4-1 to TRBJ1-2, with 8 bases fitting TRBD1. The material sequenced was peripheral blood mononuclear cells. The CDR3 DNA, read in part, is TGCGCCAGCAGCCCCGGACAGGGTAACTATGGC. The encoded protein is CASSPGQGNYG. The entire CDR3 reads CASSPGQGNYGYTF.